Presented here are 30 T cell receptor beta chains from one specimen sequenced in a study of blood T cell repertoires in COVID-19. TCRdb's copy holds only in-frame clones and misses some; the assay was immunoSEQ multiplex PCR. Seen here are over 150,000 clones, 87% observed once, and the top ten hold approximately 0.88%. The sample consisted of peripheral blood. These receptors were taken from a young woman who had recovered from COVID-19.

The V gene is TRBV9, the J gene TRBJ1-3; 10 bases map to TRBD1. Trimming at V came to 4 bases and at J to 1 base, leaving 5 bases not matched to a gene. There are 16 residues in the CDR3. CDR1 is SGDLS and CDR2 is YYNGEE in the germline V gene. The DNA of the CDR3 is TGTGCCAGCAGCCAGACAGGGGGCGCGTCTGGAAACACCATATATTTT. This encodes CASSQTGGASGNTIYF.

This chain joins TRBV19 and TRBJ1-2; 9 bases are a match to TRBD1. V shed 6 bases, J shed 4 bases, and the junction held 6 bases outside the gene matches. Germline loops: CDR1 LNHDA, CDR2 SQIVND (reference sequence). This CDR3 region has 14 residues. CDR3 in DNA: TGTGCCAGTAGAGCTGGGACAGGGAGCTATGGCTACACCTTC. It translates to CASRAGTGSYGYTF.

The chain links TRBV7-3 to TRBJ2-6; D may be TRBD1 (6 bases). Trimming left V 5 bases short and J 2 bases short, with 13 bases between. The CDR3 sequence is 16 residues long. Germline-derived CDR1 and CDR2 are SGHTA and FQGTGA. CDR3 sequence (DNA): TGTGCCAGCAGCCCGGACAGCCTCACTGGGGCCAACGTCCTGACTTTC. As protein: CASSPDSLTGANVLTF.

This clone occurred a few times. V gene TRBV5-1 combines with J gene TRBJ2-7, with D possibly matching TRBD2 (5 bases). V lost 2 bases and J 0 bases, leaving 9 bases between the germline ends. Germline V gene lookup returns CDR1 SGHRS and CDR2 YFSETQ. The length of the CDR3 is 14 residues. This chain's CDR3 is CASSFTGSSYEQYF. The CDR3 region has the DNA TGCGCCAGCAGCTTCACTGGGAGCTCCTACGAGCAGTACTTC.

The chain recombines TRBV11-2 with TRBJ1-2; TRBD1 aligns across 7 bases. CDR1 and CDR2 from the germline V gene are SGHAT and FQNNGV. Trimming took 5 bases from V and 6 from J; bases not matched to a gene: 18. CDR3 length equals 17 residues. CDR3 in amino acids: CASSTRDSGPIYDGYTF. CDR3 nucleotides: TGTGCCAGCAGCACCCGGGACAGTGGGCCAATCTACGATGGCTACACCTTC.

The V gene is TRBV19, the J gene TRBJ1-5; no clear D. Germline V CDR1 and CDR2: LNHDA, SQIVND (reference sequence). V lost 6 bases and J 9 bases, leaving 15 bases between the germline ends. This CDR3 comprises 13 residues. The CDR3 is CASRWMEDGPQHF. The CDR3 bases are TGTGCCAGTAGATGGATGGAGGACGGGCCCCAGCATTTT.

V is TRBV19 and J is TRBJ2-1, with 15 bases aligning to TRBD2. The CDR3 spans 16 residues. The germline CDR1 and CDR2 sequences are LNHDA and SQIVND (reference sequence). The V and J ends lost 6 bases and 6 bases, in that order; junction bases with no gene match: 6. CDR3: CASSQGLAGGINEQFF. The CDR3 coding sequence is TGTGCCAGTAGCCAGGGACTAGCGGGGGGAATCAATGAGCAGTTCTTC.

This clone was detected a few times. The CDR3 sequence: CASSYRSGGSTGELFF. The DNA of the CDR3 is TGTGCCAGCAGTTACCGTAGCGGGGGGTCCACCGGGGAGCTGTTTTTT. The chain links TRBV6-2 or TRBV6-3 to TRBJ2-2; TRBD2 matches at 10 bases. Germline V gives CDR1 MNHEY, CDR2 SVGEGT. Trimming took 2 bases from V and 4 from J; bases not matched to a gene: 4. The length of the CDR3 is 16 residues.

The chain is built from TRBV5-1 and TRBJ2-1, with 10 bases aligning to TRBD2. Germline CDR1 reads SGHRS; CDR2 reads YFSETQ. This CDR3 is built from 14 residues. The J segment lost 4 bases and the V segment lost 7 bases, leaving 5 bases of the junction unmatched. The CDR3 sequence: CASLASGGYNEQFF. The DNA of the CDR3 is TGCGCCAGCCTAGCTAGCGGGGGTTACAATGAGCAGTTCTTC.

The chain employs TRBV3-1 (or the pseudogene TRBV3-2) and TRBJ2-6; no reliable D call. The CDR3 sequence is 16 residues long. Germline values: CDR1 LGHDT, CDR2 YNNKEL (reference sequence). Trimming shortened V by 0 bases and J by 4 bases, and 10 bases separated the two germline ends. The CDR3 DNA sequence: TGTGCCAGCAGCCAAGATCCGGGTACAGGGGCCAACGTCCTGACTTTC. This translates into CASSQDPGTGANVLTF.

Only a few counts were recorded for this clone. This chain connects TRBV9 to TRBJ2-5; D is ambiguous. The CDR3 consists of 14 residues. The germline CDR1 and CDR2 sequences are SGDLS and YYNGEE. The V gene lost 0 bases and the J gene lost 5 bases, with 11 bases spanning the gap. Here the CDR3 DNA reads TGTGCCAGCAGCGTAGATAGTAGCCGGGAGACCCAGTACTTC. It translates to CASSVDSSRETQYF.

This clone was detected once. The chain carries TRBV19 and TRBJ1-1; a possible D gene is TRBD1 (5 bases). CDR3 size: 14 residues. V gave up 5 bases and J gave up 1 base, with 11 bases separating them. CDR1 and CDR2 from the germline V gene are LNHDA and SQIVND (reference sequence). CDR3 protein: CASSYRQQNTEAFF. The CDR3 coding sequence is TGTGCCAGTAGTTACCGACAGCAGAACACTGAAGCTTTCTTT.

The gene calls are TRBV20-1 and TRBJ2-3; possibly TRBD2 for D (5 bases). Looked up from germline, CDR1 is DFQATT and CDR2 is SNEGSKA (reference sequence). The CDR3 runs to 8 residues. The CDR3 loop reads CSAGWQYF. The CDR3 DNA sequence: TGCAGCGCGGGTTGGCAGTATTTT.

The chain couples TRBV9 to TRBJ2-3; 8 bases fit TRBD2. Germline V CDR1 and CDR2: SGDLS, YYNGEE. The V segment lost 0 bases and the J segment 4 bases; nucleotides outside the gene matches: 7. CDR3 length: 16 residues. CDR3 in amino acids: CASSVDSGGPSDTQYF. Written as DNA, the CDR3 is TGTGCCAGCAGCGTAGATTCGGGGGGGCCCTCAGATACGCAGTATTTT.

The chain links TRBV6-6 to TRBJ1-4, with D possibly being TRBD1 (6 bases). CDR1 and CDR2 from the germline V gene are MNHNY and SVGAGI (reference sequence). CDR3 length equals 15 residues. V was clipped by 2 bases and J by 5 bases, with 12 bases between them. The CDR3 sequence: CASSYRGAGNEKLFF. CDR3 coding DNA: TGTGCCAGCAGTTACCGGGGGGCGGGGAATGAAAAACTGTTTTTT.

The chain combines TRBV5-1 with TRBJ2-1, with 7 nucleotides matching TRBD1. Germline trimming cut 4 bases from V and 8 bases from J; bases unmatched to any gene: 9. CDR3 length equals 14 residues. The V gene's germline CDR1 is SGHRS and CDR2 YFSETQ. CDR3 sequence reads: CASSTTDRAYEQFF. The CDR3 DNA follows: TGCGCCAGCAGCACGACAGACAGGGCTTATGAGCAGTTCTTC.

DNA of the CDR3: TGTGCCAGCGGTGTCGGGGAGAGTCAGCCCCAGCATTTT. This codes for CASGVGESQPQHF. V usage is TRBV12-3 or TRBV12-4 and J usage is TRBJ1-5; D unresolved. Trimming pared 8 bases from V and 6 bases from J, leaving 14 bases between. There are 13 residues in the CDR3.

The chain uses TRBV5-1 and TRBJ2-3; no clear D. Looked up from germline, CDR1 is SGHRS and CDR2 is YFSETQ. Trimming took 4 bases from V and 0 from J, leaving 15 bases between them. This CDR3 is built from 16 residues. CDR3 in DNA: TGCGCCAGCAGCCCCCCGCAGCAGACTAGCACAGATACGCAGTATTTT. Translated: CASSPPQQTSTDTQYF.

This chain connects TRBV6-2 or TRBV6-3 to TRBJ2-5, with 8 nucleotides matching TRBD2. The CDR3 loop spans 15 amino acids. The V and J ends lost 6 bases and 5 bases, in that order; junction bases with no gene match: 11. Germline CDR1 and CDR2: MNHEY and SVGEGT. The CDR3 DNA reads TGTGCCAGCAGCCACTCCGTTGCGGGAGGCGAGACCCAGTACTTC. It specifies CASSHSVAGGETQYF.

The rearrangement links TRBV29-1 to TRBJ1-1, with D unresolved. The CDR3 spans 13 residues. Germline values: CDR1 SQVTM, CDR2 ANQGSEA. V dropped 0 bases and J dropped 1 base, with 6 bases sitting between them. CDR3 DNA: TGCAGCGTTGAAGATATTTGGAACACTGAAGCTTTCTTT. Protein product: CSVEDIWNTEAFF.

On this clone itself: This specimen includes other DNA sequences encoding the same CDR3. The chain joins TRBV24-1 to TRBJ2-5; 14 bases are a match to TRBD2. Trimming at V came to 4 bases and at J to 4 bases, leaving 4 bases not matched to a gene. Germline V gives CDR1 KGHDR, CDR2 SFDVKD. The length of the CDR3 is 16 residues. CDR3 in amino acids: CATSDPGLAGGETQYF. The CDR3 DNA reads TGTGCCACCAGTGACCCCGGACTAGCGGGAGGAGAGACCCAGTACTTC.

The rearrangement uses TRBV4-3 and TRBJ2-7, with D possibly being TRBD1 (5 bases). V lost 0 bases to trimming and J lost 5 bases, with 11 bases between them. In germline, CDR1 is LGHNA, CDR2 YSLEER. The CDR3 spans 14 residues. CDR3 coding DNA: TGCGCCAGCAGCCAAGATTGGGGCTTGGACGAGCAGTACTTC. It translates to CASSQDWGLDEQYF.

A single count supports this clone. This chain connects TRBV27 to TRBJ2-2; TRBD2 matches 11 bases. CDR3 length equals 17 residues. The ends lost 6 bases at V and 7 bases at J; junction bases unmatched: 13. Germline V CDR1 and CDR2: MNHEY, SMNVEV (reference sequence). In DNA form, the CDR3 reads TGTGCCAGCAGATTAGCGGGGGGGACAACATTTGGCGGGGAGCTGTTTTTT. Its translation is CASRLAGGTTFGGELFF.

The chain carries TRBV9 and TRBJ1-3; 8 positions agree with TRBD1. This CDR3 is 15 amino acids long. The germline gives CDR1 SGDLS, CDR2 YYNGEE. With V trimmed by 3 bases and J by 6 bases, 8 bases remained unmatched. CDR3 sequence: CASSGRQGYTNTIYF. In nucleotides, the CDR3 is TGTGCCAGCAGCGGACGACAGGGGTATACAAACACCATATATTTT. The full variable domain, its missing parts supplied by reference TRBV9 and TRBJ1-3, is DSGVTQTPKHLITATGQRVTLRCSPRSGDLSVYWYQQSLDQGLQFLIQYYNGEERAKGNILERFSAQQFPDLHSELNLSSLELGDSALYFCASSGRQGYTNTIYFGEGSWLTVV.

CDR3 residues: CAISPGGGGTEAFF. The DNA for the CDR3 is TGTGCCATCAGCCCGGGAGGGGGAGGCACTGAAGCTTTCTTT. V is TRBV10-3 and J is TRBJ1-1, with a tentative D call TRBD1 (6 bases). V shed 6 bases and J shed 4 bases, with 15 bases lying between them. Germline CDR1 is ENHRY and CDR2 is SYGVKD. CDR3 length equals 14 residues.

DNA for the CDR3: TGCGCCAGCAGCTTGGCAGGAAATCCTGGAAACACCATATATTTT. It yields the protein CASSLAGNPGNTIYF. The rearrangement links TRBV5-1 to TRBJ1-3; D is undetermined. Germline CDR1 is SGHRS and CDR2 is YFSETQ. The CDR3 spans 15 residues. Trimming took off 0 bases at V and 2 bases at J, with 9 bases between the two ends. The whole variable domain, remainder taken from reference TRBV5-1 and TRBJ1-3, is KAGVTQTPRYLIKTRGQQVTLSCSPISGHRSVSWYQQTPGQGLQFLFEYFSETQRNKGNFPGRFSGRQFSNSRSEMNVSTLELGDSALYLCASSLAGNPGNTIYFGEGSWLTVV.

This chain connects TRBV12-3 or TRBV12-4 to TRBJ2-7, with 9 bases identical to TRBD1. The J segment lost 7 bases and the V segment lost 5 bases, leaving 6 bases of the junction unmatched. CDR3 size: 13 residues. CDR3 sequence: CASSAGTGKEQYV. CDR3 in DNA: TGTGCCAGCAGTGCCGGGACAGGGAAGGAGCAGTACGTC.

The chain couples TRBV5-8 to TRBJ2-7; D possibly corresponds to TRBD1 (6 bases). Trimming removed 0 bases at V and 3 bases at J, with 13 bases between. This CDR3 contains 15 residues. Germline values: CDR1 SGHTS, CDR2 YDEGEE. The CDR3 DNA is TGTGCCAGCAGCTTGGATTCAGGGGATCTCTACGAGCAGTACTTC. This sequence encodes CASSLDSGDLYEQYF.

The V gene is TRBV9, the J gene TRBJ2-5; unclear D gene. CDR1 is SGDLS, CDR2 YYNGEE, per germline. With 10 bases removed from V and 5 bases from J, the gap between germline ends came to 21 bases. This CDR3 has 14 amino acids. The CDR3 bases are TGTGCCCGCCCCCCCGTTGCGGATAGGGAGACCCAGTACTTC. Translating gives CARPPVADRETQYF. The whole variable domain, remainder taken from reference TRBV9 and TRBJ2-5, is DSGVTQTPKHLITATGQRVTLRCSPRSGDLSVYWYQQSLDQGLQFLIQYYNGEERAKGNILERFSAQQFPDLHSELNLSSLELGDSALYFCARPPVADRETQYFGPGTRLLVL.

The chain is built from TRBV6-5 and TRBJ2-1; a weak D match, TRBD2 (6 bases). The CDR3 loop spans 13 amino acids. V was pared by 1 base and J by 7 bases, with 8 bases between. Germline-derived CDR1 and CDR2 are MNHEY and SVGAGI. The CDR3 reads CASSYFLANEQFF. The CDR3 DNA sequence: TGTGCCAGCAGTTACTTCCTAGCGAATGAGCAGTTCTTC.